The 8 T cell receptor beta chains below were found in one sample sequenced in a study of early T cells in non-severe SARS-CoV-2 infection. TCRdb reprocessed the 5' RACE reads via MiXCR and lists one record per CDR3 protein. The profile shows some 120,000 distinct CDR3 sequences, more than 12% of them singletons. The sample consisted of whole blood. These TCRs come from an adult who was a healthcare worker with PCR-confirmed SARS-CoV-2 infection or an uninfected control (not recorded which).

This clonotype was seen a few times. The chain employs TRBV7-2 and TRBJ1-1; D gene unclear. Germline values: CDR1 SGHTA, CDR2 FQGNSA. The ends were cut back, 3 bases at V and 1 base at J, with 9 bases in the middle. This CDR3 is built from 14 residues. The DNA of the CDR3 is TGTGCCAGCAGCTTCTCATCCGGGAACACTGAAGCTTTCTTT. Encoded protein: CASSFSSGNTEAFF.

This clonotype was picked up a small number of times. V gene TRBV30 combines with J gene TRBJ2-2; D is uncertain. The germline CDR1 and CDR2 sequences are GTSNPN and SVGIG (reference sequence). With 1 base removed from V and 7 bases from J, the gap between germline ends came to 10 bases. This CDR3 is 13 amino acids long. The CDR3 sequence: CAWSEHSRGELFF. The CDR3 DNA follows: TGTGCCTGGAGTGAACACAGCCGCGGGGAGCTGTTTTTT.

V gene TRBV30 combines with J gene TRBJ2-5; no reliable D call. Germline-derived CDR1 and CDR2 are GTSNPN and SVGIG (reference sequence). The CDR3 sequence is 11 residues long. CDR3 region: CVLGIWETQYF. The CDR3 bases are TGTGTTCTGGGGATTTGGGAGACCCAGTACTTC.

This clonotype was seen once. V is TRBV7-6 and J is TRBJ1-4; D is possibly TRBD1 (5 bases). V shed 4 bases and J shed 5 bases, with 14 bases lying between them. The CDR3 spans 15 residues. Germline V gives CDR1 SGHVS, CDR2 FNYEAQ. CDR3: CASSSPGRKNEKLFF. Written as DNA, the CDR3 is TGTGCCAGCAGCTCCCCGGGACGGAAGAATGAAAAACTGTTTTTT. Using reference TRBV7-6 and TRBJ1-4 for the parts outside the CDR3, the full variable domain is GAGVSQSPRYKVTKRGQDVALRCDPISGHVSLYWYRQALGQGPEFLTYFNYEAQQDKSGLPNDRFSAERPEGSISTLTIQRTEQRDSAMYRCASSSPGRKNEKLFFGSGTQLSVL.

The sample holds a few counts of this clonotype. This chain joins TRBV12-3 or TRBV12-4 and TRBJ2-1; the D gene is possibly TRBD2 (5 bases). Between the trimmed V and J ends, which lost 5 bases and 2 bases, there was a span of 10 bases. The CDR3 spans 14 residues. The DNA for the CDR3 is TGTGCCAGCAGTACTAGTAGTCCCTACAATGAGCAGTTCTTC. Translating it yields CASSTSSPYNEQFF.

The gene calls are TRBV7-2 and TRBJ2-3, with D hard to call. The CDR3 covers 15 residues. Trimming cost V 1 base and J 8 bases, with 16 bases left between them. CDR1 and CDR2 (germline): SGHTA, FQGNSA. This chain's CDR3 is CASSLVVGTPATQYF. The DNA for the CDR3 is TGTGCCAGCAGCTTAGTTGTTGGTACCCCTGCTACGCAGTATTTT.

This clonotype was recorded many times. The rearrangement links TRBV5-1 to TRBJ2-3; D gene ambiguous. V was clipped by 5 bases and J by 4 bases, with 14 bases between them. The length of the CDR3 is 14 residues. Germline CDR1 and CDR2: SGHRS and YFSETQ. The CDR3 here is CASRPFPGPDTQYF. The CDR3 nucleotides are TGCGCCAGCAGGCCCTTCCCGGGTCCAGATACGCAGTATTTT.

V usage is TRBV6-1 and J usage is TRBJ2-3, with 7 bases aligning to TRBD2. Trimming took 6 bases from V and 8 from J; bases not matched to a gene: 5. The CDR3 has 12 amino acids. CDR1 and CDR2 from the germline V gene are MNHNS and SASEGT. CDR3 in DNA: TGTGCCAGCAGGGAGTCGGGGGGTACGCAGTATTTT. This sequence encodes CASRESGGTQYF.